This T cell receptor (beta chain) was obtained from a study of cytomegalovirus exposure and HLA in healthy donors. Study results and caveats: Apart from CMV serostatus, no immune exposure information was available.

Germline V gene sequence: CDR1 MNHEY, CDR2 SVGAGI. The V segment lost 2 bases and the J segment 2 bases; nucleotides outside the gene matches: 6. The CDR3 spans 15 residues. As to this clone: The antigen is not known. The sample carries other DNA sequences with the same CDR3.

The PCR was carried out with 60 Vbeta primers and 13 Jbeta primers. The repertoire was sequenced with immunoSEQ multiplex PCR; TCRdb's copy has only in-frame clones and lacks some. The sample lists 100,000 to 150,000 clones; around 78% were seen once. The sequence came from a woman aged 18-35 years in good health and CMV-seronegative. What was sequenced was PBMCs. This rearrangement joins TRBV6-5 to TRBJ2-7; 7 bases match TRBD1. The chain's CDR3 is CASSYRQGKPYEQYF. CDR3 nucleotide sequence: TGTGCCAGCAGTTACCGACAGGGCAAACCCTACGAGCAGTACTTC.